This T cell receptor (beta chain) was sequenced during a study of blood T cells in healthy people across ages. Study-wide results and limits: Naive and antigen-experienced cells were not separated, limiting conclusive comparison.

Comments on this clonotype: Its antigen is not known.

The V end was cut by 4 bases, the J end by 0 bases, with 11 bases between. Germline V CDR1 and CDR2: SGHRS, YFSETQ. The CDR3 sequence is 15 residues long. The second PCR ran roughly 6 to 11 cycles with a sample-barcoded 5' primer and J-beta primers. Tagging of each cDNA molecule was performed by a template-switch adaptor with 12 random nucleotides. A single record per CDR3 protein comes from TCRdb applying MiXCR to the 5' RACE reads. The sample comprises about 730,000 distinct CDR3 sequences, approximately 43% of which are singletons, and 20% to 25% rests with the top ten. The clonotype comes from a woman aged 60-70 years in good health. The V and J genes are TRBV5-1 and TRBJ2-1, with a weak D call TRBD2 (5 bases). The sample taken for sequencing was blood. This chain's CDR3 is CASSRLGSSYNEQFF. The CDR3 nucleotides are TGCGCCAGCAGCCGGTTGGGGAGCTCCTACAATGAGCAGTTCTTC.